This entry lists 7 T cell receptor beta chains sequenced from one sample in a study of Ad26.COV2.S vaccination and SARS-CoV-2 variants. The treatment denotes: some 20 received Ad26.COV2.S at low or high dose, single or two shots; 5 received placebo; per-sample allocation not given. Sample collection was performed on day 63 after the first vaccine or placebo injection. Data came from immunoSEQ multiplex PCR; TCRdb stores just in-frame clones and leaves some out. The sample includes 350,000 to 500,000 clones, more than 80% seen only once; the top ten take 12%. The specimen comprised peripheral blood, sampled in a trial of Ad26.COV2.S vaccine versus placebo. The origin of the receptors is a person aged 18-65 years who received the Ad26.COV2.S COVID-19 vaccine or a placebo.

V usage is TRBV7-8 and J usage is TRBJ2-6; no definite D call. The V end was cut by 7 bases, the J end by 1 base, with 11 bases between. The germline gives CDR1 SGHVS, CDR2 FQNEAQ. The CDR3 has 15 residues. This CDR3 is CASTLLFSGANVLTF. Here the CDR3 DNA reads TGTGCCAGCACCCTGCTTTTTTCTGGGGCCAACGTCCTGACTTTC.

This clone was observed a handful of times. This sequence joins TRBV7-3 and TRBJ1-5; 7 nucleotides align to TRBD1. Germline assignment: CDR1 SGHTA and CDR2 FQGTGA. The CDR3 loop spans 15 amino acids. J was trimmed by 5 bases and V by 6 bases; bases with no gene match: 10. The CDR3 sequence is CASSFRQGNYQPQHF. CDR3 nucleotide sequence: TGTGCCAGCAGTTTTAGACAGGGCAACTATCAGCCCCAGCATTTT.

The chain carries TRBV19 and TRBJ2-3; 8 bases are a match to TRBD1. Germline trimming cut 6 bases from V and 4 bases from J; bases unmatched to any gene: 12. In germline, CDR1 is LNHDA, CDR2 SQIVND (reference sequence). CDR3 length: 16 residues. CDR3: CASSPPDRVWADTQYF. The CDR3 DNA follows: TGTGCCAGTAGCCCTCCGGACAGGGTATGGGCAGATACGCAGTATTTT.

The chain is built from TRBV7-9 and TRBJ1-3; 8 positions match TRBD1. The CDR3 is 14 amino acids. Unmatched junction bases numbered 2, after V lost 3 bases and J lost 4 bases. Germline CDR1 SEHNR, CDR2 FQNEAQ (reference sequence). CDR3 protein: CASSLTGDGNTIYF. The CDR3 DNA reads TGTGCCAGCAGCTTGACAGGGGACGGAAACACCATATATTTT.

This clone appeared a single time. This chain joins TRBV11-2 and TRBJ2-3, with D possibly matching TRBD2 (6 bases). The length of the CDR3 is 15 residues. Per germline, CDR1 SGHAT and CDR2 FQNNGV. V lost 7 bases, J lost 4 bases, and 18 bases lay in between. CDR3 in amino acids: CASTLSRGGADTQYF. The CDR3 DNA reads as TGTGCCAGCACTCTATCGAGGGGAGGCGCAGATACGCAGTATTTT.

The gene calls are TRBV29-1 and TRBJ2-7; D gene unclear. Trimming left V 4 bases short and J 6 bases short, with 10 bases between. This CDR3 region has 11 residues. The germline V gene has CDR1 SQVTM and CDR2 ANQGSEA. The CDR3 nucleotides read TGCAGCGTTGTCGGAAACGGCGAGCAGTACTTC. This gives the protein CSVVGNGEQYF.

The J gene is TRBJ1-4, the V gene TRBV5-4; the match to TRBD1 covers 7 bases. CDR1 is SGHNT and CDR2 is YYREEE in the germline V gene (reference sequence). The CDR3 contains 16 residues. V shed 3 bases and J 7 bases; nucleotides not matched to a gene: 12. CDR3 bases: TGTGCCAGCAGCTCAGCCGTTACAGGGGTCGTTGAAAAACTGTTTTTT. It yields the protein CASSSAVTGVVEKLFF.